The 12 T cell receptor beta chains given below trace back to one sample, sequenced in a study of T cell responses to AZD1222 COVID-19 vaccine. Using immunoSEQ multiplex PCR, the repertoire was profiled, and TCRdb retains in-frame clones only, with some absent. The sample consists of fewer than 50,000 clones, around three quarters of them appearing once. The source was peripheral blood, collected on day 0 of AZD1222 vaccination. The receptors were gathered from an adult in good health.

The J gene is TRBJ1-1, the V gene TRBV6-2 or TRBV6-3; D is unclear. This CDR3 spans 17 amino acids. Between the trimmed V and J ends, which lost 2 bases and 2 bases, there was a span of 18 bases. The germline gives CDR1 MNHEY, CDR2 SVGEGT. CDR3 in amino acids: CASSYGQEGKQNTEAFF. CDR3 nucleotides: TGTGCCAGCAGTTACGGGCAAGAGGGAAAGCAAAACACTGAAGCTTTCTTT.

The chain is built from TRBV5-1 and TRBJ2-2; the D gene is possibly TRBD1 (6 bases). The V and J ends lost 4 bases and 6 bases respectively, with 13 bases between them. Germline V lookup: CDR1 SGHRS, CDR2 YFSETQ. This CDR3 is built from 14 residues. Here the CDR3 reads CASSGTGISGELFF. CDR3 sequence (DNA): TGCGCCAGCAGCGGAACAGGGATATCCGGGGAGCTGTTTTTT. Combining the CDR3 with reference TRBV5-1 and TRBJ2-2 gives the whole variable domain KAGVTQTPRYLIKTRGQQVTLSCSPISGHRSVSWYQQTPGQGLQFLFEYFSETQRNKGNFPGRFSGRQFSNSRSEMNVSTLELGDSALYLCASSGTGISGELFFGEGSRLTVL.

The V call is TRBV19, the J call TRBJ2-7; D is perhaps TRBD1 (6 bases). From germline, CDR1 is LNHDA and CDR2 SQIVND (reference sequence). The ends were cut back, 2 bases at V and 5 bases at J, with 16 bases in the middle. This CDR3 region has 15 residues. DNA of the CDR3: TGTGCCAGTAGTATATATCATGGGGGCCCAAACGAGCAGTACTTC. Its translation: CASSIYHGGPNEQYF.

This clone has a single count. The germline gene is not matched at one end of the junction; a read error may be the cause. The V gene is TRBV29-1, the J gene TRBJ2-3, with 9 positions matching TRBD2. Per the germline V gene, CDR1 is SQVTM and CDR2 is ANQGSEA. This CDR3 region has 14 residues. The CDR3 nucleotides are TGCAGCGCCGCCACCGGGACTAGCAGAGATACGCAGTATTTT. Its protein is CSAATGTSRDTQYF.

The chain is built from TRBV28 and TRBJ1-1, with D possibly being TRBD1 (5 bases). The CDR3 has 13 amino acids. The V gene lost 6 bases and the J gene lost 3 bases, with 11 bases spanning the gap. Germline V gene data show CDR1 as MDHEN and CDR2 as SYDVKM. As DNA, the CDR3 is TGTGCCAGCAGACCGACAGTGTACACTGAAGCTTTCTTT. This sequence encodes CASRPTVYTEAFF.

This clone was recorded once. V usage is TRBV2 and J usage is TRBJ2-5; TRBD1 aligns across 7 bases. J lost 5 bases, V lost 7 bases, and 13 bases had no gene match. From germline, CDR1 is SNHLY and CDR2 FYNNEI. The CDR3 consists of 15 residues. The CDR3 DNA sequence: TGTGCCAGCACCTCAGTGACAGGGTCTACGGAGACCCAGTACTTC. Translating gives CASTSVTGSTETQYF.

The rearrangement links TRBV7-2 to TRBJ1-1; the D is unclear. Germline loops: CDR1 SGHTA, CDR2 FQGNSA. The CDR3 length is 14 residues. V shed 2 bases and J shed 0 bases, with 7 bases lying between them. The CDR3 DNA reads as TGTGCCAGCAGCTTATTTAAGATGAACACTGAAGCTTTCTTT. Its protein product is CASSLFKMNTEAFF.

This clone has just one count. V gene TRBV5-1 combines with J gene TRBJ2-5; D is perhaps TRBD1 (5 bases). Germline V gene sequence: CDR1 SGHRS, CDR2 YFSETQ. This CDR3 spans 15 amino acids. V gave up 1 base and J gave up 2 bases, with 12 bases separating them. The CDR3 spells CASSLTWGLQETQYF. The CDR3 DNA reads as TGCGCCAGCAGCTTGACCTGGGGCCTGCAAGAGACCCAGTACTTC.

The chain is built from TRBV28 and TRBJ2-1; 9 nucleotides line up with TRBD1. The germline CDR1 and CDR2 sequences are MDHEN and SYDVKM. Trimming cost V 6 bases and J 2 bases; bases outside gene matches: 5. The CDR3 extends over 15 amino acids. The DNA for the CDR3 is TGTGCCAGCAGAGTAACAGGGGGCGCCTACAATGAGCAGTTCTTC. The encoded protein is CASRVTGGAYNEQFF.

The chain has TRBV6-5 and TRBJ2-2; 9 positions agree with TRBD2. CDR1 and CDR2 from the germline V gene are MNHEY and SVGAGI. The V segment lost 6 bases and the J segment 4 bases; nucleotides outside the gene matches: 6. The CDR3 is made up of 15 amino acids. This CDR3 reads CASRRGGAFTGELFF. The DNA for the CDR3 is TGTGCCAGCAGACGCGGGGGGGCGTTCACCGGGGAGCTGTTTTTT.

The CDR3 DNA sequence: TGTGCCACCAGACAGGGACAGGGGGATGGCTACACCTTC. It codes for CATRQGQGDGYTF. The chain uses TRBV15 and TRBJ1-2; 11 bases line up with TRBD1. The CDR3 sequence is 13 residues long. The germline V gene encodes CDR1 LNHNV and CDR2 YYDKDF (reference sequence). After removal of 6 bases from V and 6 bases from J, the junction contained 3 bases not matched to a gene.

The chain combines TRBV28 with TRBJ2-7; 7 positions agree with TRBD1. Germline lookup yields CDR1 MDHEN and CDR2 SYDVKM. V lost 9 bases and J lost 2; bases outside the gene matches: 4. This CDR3 contains 12 residues. In nucleotides, the CDR3 is TGTGCCAGTGGGGGACAGACCTACGAGCAGTACTTC. As protein: CASGGQTYEQYF. Full variable domain (outside the CDR3, taken from reference TRBV28 and TRBJ2-7): DVKVTQSSRYLVKRTGEKVFLECVQDMDHENMFWYRQDPGLGLRLIYFSYDVKMKEKGDIPEGYSVSREKKERFSLILESASTNQTSMYLCASGGQTYEQYFGPGTRLTVT.